This T cell receptor beta chain was obtained from a study of PD-L1 blockade in urothelial cancer. For the study at large: In the patient group, about 85% of the roughly 29 were males with bladder-origin urothelial cancer. Patients previously received 0 to 3 chemotherapy regimens. Timepoints chosen for blood analysis were 3 weeks (second dose) and 6 weeks after treatment start.

TCRdb's table, derived via immunoSEQ multiplex PCR, lists solely in-frame clones and lacks some. The table has some 57,000 clones, over 65% seen once. Trimming at V came to 6 bases and at J to 4 bases, leaving 7 bases not matched to a gene. Germline CDR1 is MNHEY and CDR2 is SVGAGI. The CDR3 contains 15 residues. Time point here: pretreatment peripheral blood. This clone was counted a few times. The chain uses TRBV6-5 and TRBJ1-2; 11 positions agree with TRBD1. The sequences come from PBMCs, collected around atezolizumab (anti-PD-L1) treatment. This TCR came from a man between 45 and 60 years old with urothelial cancer. CDR3 residues: CASRPGTGGIYGYTF. CDR3 in DNA: TGTGCCAGCAGGCCCGGGACAGGGGGTATCTATGGCTACACCTTC.